The clone carrying this T cell receptor (beta chain) was recorded once. Per germline, CDR1 LGHNA and CDR2 YNFKEQ. The CDR3 sequence is 16 residues long. Trimming stripped 0 bases from V and 0 bases from J, with 11 bases between. This sample was taken from a study of blood T cell repertoires in COVID-19. Overall study context: Donors in the United States, Italy and Spain gave samples during acute or convalescent COVID-19.

Original processing methods: Reference gene primer amplification gave nucleated cell count estimates. The method was immunoSEQ multiplex PCR; TCRdb's version includes in-frame clones alone and lacks a portion of them. V, J and clone size are taken as reported in that table, and D and trimming were inferred from the DNA itself. Here the sample spans roughly 68,000 clones, about 92% being singletons. The V call is TRBV4-2, the J call TRBJ1-1; no clear D gene. The source material was peripheral blood. This clonotype originated in a man aged 45 to 65 with COVID-19, enrolled during active disease. The CDR3 coding sequence is TGTGCCAGCAGCCAAGATCTCGACTCCATGAACACTGAAGCTTTCTTT. This codes for CASSQDLDSMNTEAFF.